This TCR beta chain was obtained from a study of regulatory T cells in long-lasting Graves disease. To make TCR beta libraries, researchers used iRepertoire HTBI primers and Arm-PCR of CDR3 regions. TCRdb used MiXCR to reprocess the multiplex PCR reads, holding one entry per CDR3 protein. The sample has hundreds of thousands of distinct CDR3 sequences, 15% to 20% seen once; the top ten hold about 11%. The time point is: newly diagnosed GD, antithyroid drugs for less than 3 months. From RNA extracted from PBMCs, the TCR library was made. This clonotype was seen at least ten times. The V gene's germline CDR1 is MNHEY and CDR2 SVGEGT. This CDR3 is 12 amino acids long. The trim removed 5 bases at V and 11 bases at J, leaving 8 bases unmatched. This sample also appeared in a second study, on T cells in Graves' hyperthyroidism and ophthalmopathy.

This receptor was taken from a man aged 18 to 30 with Graves disease. Sequencing used peripheral blood mononuclear cells (PBMCs), obtained at new diagnosis, from a patient treated with antithyroid drugs. V usage is TRBV6-2 or TRBV6-3 and J usage is TRBJ1-1, with TRBD1 identical over 7 bases. CDR3 loop: CASSRTGVMAFF. The CDR3 coding sequence is TGTGCCAGCAGTCGGACAGGAGTCATGGCTTTCTTT.